Shown below are 12 T cell receptor beta chains from a single sample sequenced in a study of siplizumab effects on memory and regulatory T cells (dated by TCRdb to about 2019). The library was obtained by the immunoSEQ multiplex PCR assay. Imported from immuneACCESS, the table was reduced by TCRdb to in-frame sequences with V and J called. These copies leave out some clones; in studies compared against another copy, an unresolved V gene accounts for under half, and the cause of the remainder is not known. Present in this sample are 56,000 or so clones, around 98% of which were seen just once. The ten top clones hold about 1% of the sample. The source material was naive CD8+ T cells sorted from blood. The sample's cell subset or site label is to be understood as: unstimulated naive T cells. All receptors come from a human donor in good health.

This chain's CDR3 is CASSSPGNTEAFF. DNA of the CDR3: TGCGCCAGCAGCTCTCCAGGGAACACTGAAGCTTTCTTT. The chain links TRBV5-1 to TRBJ1-1; D not resolved. V lost 3 bases and J 1 base, leaving 7 bases between the germline ends. This CDR3 spans 13 amino acids. Germline values: CDR1 SGHRS, CDR2 YFSETQ. The full variable domain, rest sourced from reference TRBV5-1 and TRBJ1-1, is KAGVTQTPRYLIKTRGQQVTLSCSPISGHRSVSWYQQTPGQGLQFLFEYFSETQRNKGNFPGRFSGRQFSNSRSEMNVSTLELGDSALYLCASSSPGNTEAFFGQGTRLTVV.

V usage is TRBV9 and J usage is TRBJ2-3; D is perhaps TRBD2 (5 bases). V lost 2 bases and J 4 bases, leaving 14 bases between the germline ends. The CDR3 covers 15 residues. Germline CDR1 is SGDLS and CDR2 is YYNGEE. The CDR3 region is CASSVSGRRPDTQYF. As DNA, the CDR3 is TGTGCCAGCAGCGTCAGTGGGAGACGGCCAGATACGCAGTATTTT. Full variable domain (rest looked up from reference TRBV9 and TRBJ2-3): DSGVTQTPKHLITATGQRVTLRCSPRSGDLSVYWYQQSLDQGLQFLIQYYNGEERAKGNILERFSAQQFPDLHSELNLSSLELGDSALYFCASSVSGRRPDTQYFGPGTRLTVL.

V and J are TRBV7-9 and TRBJ1-1; D is ambiguous. Germline V lookup: CDR1 SEHNR, CDR2 FQNEAQ (reference sequence). This CDR3 region has 12 residues. V lost 1 base to trimming and J lost 6 bases, with 6 bases between them. CDR3 bases: TGTGCCAGCAGCTTAGAGCCCCCTGAAGCTTTCTTT. This encodes CASSLEPPEAFF.

CDR3 sequence: CASNGLAGLTDTQYF. CDR3 DNA: TGTGCCAGCAACGGACTAGCGGGCCTCACAGATACGCAGTATTTT. The chain employs TRBV6-1 and TRBJ2-3; 11 nucleotides align to TRBD2. The CDR3 has 15 amino acids. V trimming: 7 bases; J trimming: 2 bases; junction bases outside the gene matches: 5. Germline assignment: CDR1 MNHNS and CDR2 SASEGT.

V gene TRBV28 combines with J gene TRBJ2-5; D is unresolved. Between the trimmed V and J ends, which lost 3 bases and 0 bases, there was a span of 8 bases. Germline V gene data show CDR1 as MDHEN and CDR2 as SYDVKM. The CDR3 is 14 amino acids. The DNA of the CDR3 is TGTGCCAGCAGTTTCCGAGCAGACCAAGAGACCCAGTACTTC. Encoded protein: CASSFRADQETQYF.

V usage is TRBV27 and J usage is TRBJ1-1, with 7 bases aligning to TRBD1. After removal of 1 base from V and 2 bases from J, the junction contained 10 bases not matched to a gene. Looked up from germline, CDR1 is MNHEY and CDR2 is SMNVEV (reference sequence). The CDR3 loop spans 17 amino acids. The chain's CDR3 is CASSLFPQGPPNTEAFF. CDR3 nucleotides: TGTGCCAGCAGTTTATTTCCACAGGGGCCTCCTAACACTGAAGCTTTCTTT.

The chain combines TRBV7-9 with TRBJ2-5; 8 bases are a match to TRBD1. From germline, CDR1 is SEHNR and CDR2 FQNEAQ (reference sequence). The CDR3 runs 14 residues. The trim removed 5 bases at V and 5 bases at J, leaving 7 bases unmatched. The CDR3 loop reads CASSTGQGGETQYF. Written as DNA, the CDR3 is TGTGCCAGCAGCACCGGACAGGGAGGTGAGACCCAGTACTTC. The full variable domain, its missing parts supplied by reference TRBV7-9 and TRBJ2-5, is DTGVSQNPRHKITKRGQNVTFRCDPISEHNRLYWYRQTLGQGPEFLTYFQNEAQLEKSRLLSDRFSAERPKGSFSTLEIQRTEQGDSAMYLCASSTGQGGETQYFGPGTRLLVL.

V is TRBV28 and J is TRBJ2-2; D ambiguous. In germline, CDR1 is MDHEN, CDR2 SYDVKM. Trimming took 5 bases from V and 0 from J, leaving 10 bases between them. The CDR3 runs 15 residues. The CDR3: CASSTTEANTGELFF. CDR3 nucleotides: TGTGCCAGCAGTACTACAGAAGCGAACACCGGGGAGCTGTTTTTT. The full variable domain, its missing parts supplied by reference TRBV28 and TRBJ2-2, is DVKVTQSSRYLVKRTGEKVFLECVQDMDHENMFWYRQDPGLGLRLIYFSYDVKMKEKGDIPEGYSVSREKKERFSLILESASTNQTSMYLCASSTTEANTGELFFGEGSRLTVL.

This rearrangement joins TRBV5-1 to TRBJ1-5, with D possibly matching TRBD1 (5 bases). CDR3 length: 15 residues. Trimming took 4 bases from V and 2 from J, leaving 13 bases between them. The germline V gene has CDR1 SGHRS and CDR2 YFSETQ. CDR3 amino acids: CASSISGSGNQPQHF. CDR3 in DNA: TGCGCCAGCAGCATATCAGGGTCGGGCAATCAGCCCCAGCATTTT.

This CDR3 reads CASSHWDTSGNEQFF. DNA of the CDR3: TGCGCCAGCAGCCACTGGGACACCAGCGGGAATGAGCAGTTCTTC. J is TRBJ2-1 and V is TRBV4-1; D might be TRBD1 or TRBD2, each matching 6 bases. Germline CDR1 is MGHRA and CDR2 is YSYEKL. The CDR3 totals 15 residues. V was cut by 3 bases and J by 7 bases, with 16 bases left in between.

The rearrangement uses TRBV29-1 and TRBJ2-5; 10 nucleotides agree with TRBD2. V shed 3 bases and J 0 bases; nucleotides not matched to a gene: 7. The CDR3 covers 16 residues. Germline CDR1 SQVTM, CDR2 ANQGSEA. The CDR3 protein is CSVDNIAGGHQETQYF. As DNA, the CDR3 is TGCAGCGTTGATAATATAGCGGGAGGCCACCAAGAGACCCAGTACTTC.

This rearrangement joins TRBV7-2 to TRBJ2-7; TRBD1 might be the D (6 bases). This CDR3 comprises 14 residues. The V gene lost 2 bases and the J gene lost 3 bases, with 11 bases spanning the gap. CDR1 is SGHTA, CDR2 FQGNSA, per germline. Written as DNA, the CDR3 is TGTGCCAGCAGCTTACTACAGGGACACTACGAGCAGTACTTC. It codes for CASSLLQGHYEQYF.